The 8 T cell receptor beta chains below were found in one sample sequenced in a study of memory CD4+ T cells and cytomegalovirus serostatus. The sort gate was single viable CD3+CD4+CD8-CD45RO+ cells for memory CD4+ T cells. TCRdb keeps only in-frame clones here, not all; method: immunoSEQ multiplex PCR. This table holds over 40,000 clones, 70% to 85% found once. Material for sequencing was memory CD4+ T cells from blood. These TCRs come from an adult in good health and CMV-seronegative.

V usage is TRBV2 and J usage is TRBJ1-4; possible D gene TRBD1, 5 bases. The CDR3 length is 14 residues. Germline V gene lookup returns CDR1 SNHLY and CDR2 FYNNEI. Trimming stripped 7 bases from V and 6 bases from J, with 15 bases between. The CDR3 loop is CASTTGTGDEKLFF. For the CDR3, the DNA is TGTGCCAGCACCACCGGGACTGGGGATGAAAAACTGTTTTTT.

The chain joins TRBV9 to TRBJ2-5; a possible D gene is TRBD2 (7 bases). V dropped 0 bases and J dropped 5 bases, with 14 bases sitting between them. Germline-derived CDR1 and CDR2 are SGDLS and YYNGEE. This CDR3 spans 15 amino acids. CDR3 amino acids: CASSVGSGGWETQYF. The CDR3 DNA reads TGTGCCAGCAGCGTAGGCTCGGGGGGCTGGGAGACCCAGTACTTC.

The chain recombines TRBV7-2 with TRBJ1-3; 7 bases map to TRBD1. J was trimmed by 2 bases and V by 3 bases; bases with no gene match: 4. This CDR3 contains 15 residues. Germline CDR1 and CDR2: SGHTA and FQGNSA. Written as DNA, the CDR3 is TGTGCCAGCAGCTTCCAGACAGGGACTGGAAACACCATATATTTT. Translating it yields CASSFQTGTGNTIYF.

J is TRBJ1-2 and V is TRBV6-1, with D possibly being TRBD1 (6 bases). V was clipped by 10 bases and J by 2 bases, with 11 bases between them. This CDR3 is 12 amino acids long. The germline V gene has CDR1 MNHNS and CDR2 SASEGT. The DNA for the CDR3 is TGTGCCATTACAGACAGGAACTATGGCTACACCTTC. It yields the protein CAITDRNYGYTF.

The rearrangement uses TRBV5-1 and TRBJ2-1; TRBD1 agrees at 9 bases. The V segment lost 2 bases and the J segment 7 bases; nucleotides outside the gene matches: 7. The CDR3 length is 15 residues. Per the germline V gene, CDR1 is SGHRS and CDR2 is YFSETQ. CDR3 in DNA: TGCGCCAGCAGCTTAATGGGACAGGGTGTAAATGAGCAGTTCTTC. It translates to CASSLMGQGVNEQFF.

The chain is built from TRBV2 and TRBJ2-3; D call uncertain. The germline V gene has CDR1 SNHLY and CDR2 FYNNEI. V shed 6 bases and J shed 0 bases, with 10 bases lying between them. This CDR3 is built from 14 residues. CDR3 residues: CASRVGRSTDTQYF. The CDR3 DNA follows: TGTGCCAGCAGGGTGGGAAGGAGCACAGATACGCAGTATTTT.

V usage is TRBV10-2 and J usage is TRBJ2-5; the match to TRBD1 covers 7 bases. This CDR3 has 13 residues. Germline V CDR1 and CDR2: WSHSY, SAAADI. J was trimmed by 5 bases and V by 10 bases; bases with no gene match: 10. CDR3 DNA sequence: TGCGCCACCTCCCCAAGGGGACAGGAGACCCAGTACTTC. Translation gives CATSPRGQETQYF.

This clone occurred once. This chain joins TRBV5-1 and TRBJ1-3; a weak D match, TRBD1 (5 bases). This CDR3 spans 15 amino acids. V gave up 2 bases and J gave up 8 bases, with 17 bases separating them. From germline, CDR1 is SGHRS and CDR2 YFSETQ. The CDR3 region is CASSFEGARADTIYF. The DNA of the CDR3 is TGCGCCAGCAGCTTTGAGGGTGCCAGGGCAGACACCATATATTTT.